This T cell receptor (beta chain) was identified during a study of beta chain features in type 1 diabetes. The CDR3 spans 16 residues. CDR1 SQVTM and CDR2 ANQGSEA come from the germline V gene. Trimming took 2 bases from V and 3 from J; bases not matched to a gene: 8. Of the isolated RNA, all was reverse transcribed, and so the sequenced material was expressed TCRB transcripts. Sequenced by immunoSEQ multiplex PCR; TCRdb stores in-frame clones only, minus some. Altogether around 300,000 clones are present, about 7.8% being singletons, with the ten largest covering roughly 0.94%. What was sequenced was central memory CD4+ T cells from blood. The J gene is TRBJ2-1, the V gene TRBV29-1, with 9 nucleotides matching TRBD1. The source of this sequence is a woman aged 18-29 years in good health. The CDR3 region has the DNA TGCAGCGTTGAACTCACAAGGACAGGGGACTACAATGAGCAGTTCTTC. This encodes CSVELTRTGDYNEQFF.